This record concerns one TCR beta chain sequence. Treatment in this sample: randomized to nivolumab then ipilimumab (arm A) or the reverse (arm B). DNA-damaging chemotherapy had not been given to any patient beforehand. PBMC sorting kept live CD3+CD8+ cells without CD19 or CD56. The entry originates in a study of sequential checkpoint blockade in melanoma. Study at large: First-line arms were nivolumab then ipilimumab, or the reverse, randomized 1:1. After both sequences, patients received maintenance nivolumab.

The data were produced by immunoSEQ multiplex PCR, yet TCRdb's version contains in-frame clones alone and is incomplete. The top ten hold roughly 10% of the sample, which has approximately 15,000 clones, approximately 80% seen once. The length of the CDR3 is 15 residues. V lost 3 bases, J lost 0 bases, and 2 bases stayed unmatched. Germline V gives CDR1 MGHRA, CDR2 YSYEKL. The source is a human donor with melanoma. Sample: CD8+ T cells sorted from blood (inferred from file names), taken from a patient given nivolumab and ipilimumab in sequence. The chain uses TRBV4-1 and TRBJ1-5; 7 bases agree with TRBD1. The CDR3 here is CASSHGTVSNQPQHF. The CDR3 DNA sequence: TGCGCCAGCAGCCACGGGACAGTTAGCAATCAGCCCCAGCATTTT.